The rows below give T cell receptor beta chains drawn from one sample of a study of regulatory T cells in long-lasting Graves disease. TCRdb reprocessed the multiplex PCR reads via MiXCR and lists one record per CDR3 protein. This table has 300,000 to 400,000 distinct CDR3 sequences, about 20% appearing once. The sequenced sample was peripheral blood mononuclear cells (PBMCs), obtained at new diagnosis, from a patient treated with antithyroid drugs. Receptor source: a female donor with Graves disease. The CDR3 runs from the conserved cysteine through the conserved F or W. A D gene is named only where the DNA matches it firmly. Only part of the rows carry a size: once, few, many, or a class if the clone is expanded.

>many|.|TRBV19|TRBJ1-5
CASSPTGTVQPQHF
TGTGCCAGTAGCCCCACGGGCACAGTTCAGCCCCAGCATTTT
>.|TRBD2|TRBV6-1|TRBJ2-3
CASRRLAGGRDTQYF
TGTGCCAGCAGGCGACTAGCGGGAGGGAGAGATACGCAGTATTTT
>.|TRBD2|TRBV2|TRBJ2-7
CASSEVAGGWTYEQYF
TGTGCCAGCAGTGAAGTAGCGGGAGGGTGGACCTACGAGCAGTACTTC
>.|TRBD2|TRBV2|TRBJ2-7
CASSRPGLEIHEQYF
TGTGCCAGCAGTCGTCCGGGACTAGAAATACACGAGCAGTACTTC
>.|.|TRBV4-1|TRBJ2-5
CASSQEYETQYF
TGCGCCAGCAGCCAAGAGTATGAGACCCAGTACTTC
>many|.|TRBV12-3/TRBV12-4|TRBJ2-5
CASSVKETQYF
TGTGCCAGCAGCGTAAAAGAGACCCAGTACTTC
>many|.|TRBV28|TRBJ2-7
CASTRVSDYEQYF
TGTGCCAGCACCCGGGTTTCGGATTACGAGCAGTACTTC
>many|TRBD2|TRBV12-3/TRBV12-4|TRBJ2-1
CASMRLAGGEAYNEQFF
TGTGCCAGCATGCGGCTAGCGGGAGGCGAGGCTTACAATGAGCAGTTCTTC
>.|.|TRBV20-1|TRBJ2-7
CSATRQGRAYEQYF
TGCAGTGCTACACGACAGGGGAGGGCCTACGAGCAGTACTTC
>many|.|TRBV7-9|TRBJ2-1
CASSPAASGQYNEQFF
TGTGCCAGCAGCCCCGCGGCTAGCGGACAGTACAATGAGCAGTTCTTC
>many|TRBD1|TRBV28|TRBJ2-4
CASSRPGTGGAKRNIQYF
TGTGCCAGCAGCCGCCCTGGGACAGGCGGAGCTAAGCGGAACATTCAGTACTTC